This T cell receptor (beta chain) appears in the sequencing data of a study of blood T cells in healthy people across ages. Primed by a sample-barcoded 5' primer and a J-beta primer mix, a second PCR proceeded for 7 to 11 cycles. Each cDNA molecule carried a tag from a template-switch adaptor that contained 12 random nucleotides. No fewer than 2.5 million CDR3-containing paired-end reads came from each sample. TCRdb reprocessed the 5' RACE reads with MiXCR, giving one entry per CDR3 protein. The table shows about a million distinct CDR3 sequences, with 30% to 40% occurring only once. The CDR3 is made up of 16 amino acids. Germline V CDR1 and CDR2: SEHNR, FQNEAQ (reference sequence). With 2 bases removed from V and 0 bases from J, the gap between germline ends came to 14 bases.

The clonotype originates from a young man in good health. Source material: blood. The rearrangement uses TRBV7-9 and TRBJ2-7, with D perhaps given as TRBD1 or TRBD2 (5 bases each). The CDR3 DNA reads as TGTGCCAGCAGCTTAAACGGGGCAGAAAACTCCTACGAGCAGTACTTC. This codes for CASSLNGAENSYEQYF.